This T cell receptor beta chain was captured by sequencing in a study of OX40 agonist ivuxolimab in advanced cancers. For the study at large: An agonistic human IgG2 monoclonal antibody against OX40 (CD134) was given.

Overall study results and limits: CD8+ T cells (on average) carried more expanded clones than CD4+ T cells. Which antigen the expanded peripheral T cells recognized is unknown.

The data were produced by immunoSEQ multiplex PCR, yet TCRdb's version contains in-frame clones alone and is incomplete. This sample carries some 42,000 clones, 85% to 90% of them seen once, and the ten largest clones take around 4.6%. Looked up from germline, CDR1 is LNHDA and CDR2 is SQIVND (reference sequence). This CDR3 has 14 amino acids. After removal of 5 bases from V and 0 bases from J, the junction contained 2 bases not matched to a gene. Worth noting for this clone: What it binds is unknown.

The rearrangement joins TRBV19 to TRBJ2-3, with TRBD1 matching over 7 bases. The TCR comes from an adult with an advanced solid tumor such as melanoma, head and neck, liver or kidney cancer. Sample: CD4+ or CD8+ T cells sorted from blood, taken in a trial of the OX40 agonist ivuxolimab. The chain's CDR3 is CASSPGGSTDTQYF. The DNA of the CDR3 is TGTGCCAGTAGTCCAGGGGGAAGCACAGATACGCAGTATTTT.